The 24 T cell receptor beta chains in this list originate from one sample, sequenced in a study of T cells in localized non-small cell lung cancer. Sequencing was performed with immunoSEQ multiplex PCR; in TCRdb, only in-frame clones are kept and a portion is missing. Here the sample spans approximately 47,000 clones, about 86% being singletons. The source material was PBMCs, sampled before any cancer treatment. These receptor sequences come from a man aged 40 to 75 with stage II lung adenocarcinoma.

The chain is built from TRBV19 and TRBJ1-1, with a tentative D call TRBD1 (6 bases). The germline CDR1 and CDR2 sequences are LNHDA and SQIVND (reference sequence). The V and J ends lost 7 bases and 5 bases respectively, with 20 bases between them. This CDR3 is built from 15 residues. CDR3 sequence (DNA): TGTGCCAGTAAAGGGGGGGTGCGGAGTATAACTGAAGCTTTCTTT. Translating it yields CASKGGVRSITEAFF.

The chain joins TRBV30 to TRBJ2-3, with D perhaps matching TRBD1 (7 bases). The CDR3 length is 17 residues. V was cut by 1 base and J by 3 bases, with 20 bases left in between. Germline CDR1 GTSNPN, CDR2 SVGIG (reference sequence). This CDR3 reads CAWSAVAGTAFTDTQYF. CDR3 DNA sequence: TGTGCCTGGAGTGCCGTGGCGGGGACAGCCTTTACAGATACGCAGTATTTT.

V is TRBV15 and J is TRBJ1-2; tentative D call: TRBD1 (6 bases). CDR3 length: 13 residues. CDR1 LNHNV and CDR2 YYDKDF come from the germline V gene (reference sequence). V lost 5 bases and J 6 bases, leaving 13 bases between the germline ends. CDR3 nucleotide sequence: TGTGCCACCAGCTCTAGGGGGGGCCATGGCTACACCTTC. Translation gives CATSSRGGHGYTF.

The CDR3, as DNA: TGTGCCAGCAGTTACAGGGACCATCAGCCCCAGCATTTT. Translating it yields CASSYRDHQPQHF. The V gene is TRBV6-5, the J gene TRBJ1-5, with D perhaps TRBD1 (5 bases). The CDR3 has 13 amino acids. V was cut by 2 bases and J by 5 bases, with 7 bases left in between. Germline V lookup: CDR1 MNHEY, CDR2 SVGAGI.

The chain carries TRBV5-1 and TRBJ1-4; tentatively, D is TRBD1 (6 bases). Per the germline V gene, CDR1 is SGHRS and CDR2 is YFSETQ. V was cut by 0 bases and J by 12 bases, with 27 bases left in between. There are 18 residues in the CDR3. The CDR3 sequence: CASSLELGGEARVGELFF. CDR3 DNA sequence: TGCGCCAGCAGCTTGGAGCTTGGGGGCGAGGCTCGTGTAGGTGAACTGTTTTTT.

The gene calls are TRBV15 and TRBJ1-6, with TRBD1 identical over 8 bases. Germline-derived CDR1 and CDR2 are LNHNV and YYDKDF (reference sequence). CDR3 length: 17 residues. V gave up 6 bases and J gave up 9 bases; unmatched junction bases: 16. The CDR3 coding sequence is TGTGCCACCAGATCTGAGGCCGGACAGGGTGGCGGTTCACCCCTCCACTTT. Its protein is CATRSEAGQGGGSPLHF.

The CDR3 nucleotides read TGTGCCAGCAGCCCCACACCTGACAGGGGTGAGCAGTACGTC. It specifies CASSPTPDRGEQYV. The gene calls are TRBV6-5 and TRBJ2-7, with 8 bases fitting TRBD1. Germline trimming cut 6 bases from V and 7 bases from J; bases unmatched to any gene: 11. The CDR3 has 14 amino acids. Germline V gene sequence: CDR1 MNHEY, CDR2 SVGAGI.

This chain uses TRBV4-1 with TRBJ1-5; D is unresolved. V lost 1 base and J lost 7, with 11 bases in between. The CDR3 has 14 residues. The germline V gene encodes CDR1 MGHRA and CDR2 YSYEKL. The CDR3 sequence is CASSQGVGGQPQHF. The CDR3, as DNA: TGCGCCAGCAGCCAAGGGGTGGGAGGGCAGCCCCAGCATTTT.

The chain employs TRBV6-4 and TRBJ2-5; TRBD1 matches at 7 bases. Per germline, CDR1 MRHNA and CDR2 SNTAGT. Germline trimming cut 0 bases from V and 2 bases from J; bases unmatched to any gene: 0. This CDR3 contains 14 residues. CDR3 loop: CASSDSDRQETQYF. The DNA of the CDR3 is TGTGCCAGCAGTGACTCGGACAGGCAAGAGACCCAGTACTTC.

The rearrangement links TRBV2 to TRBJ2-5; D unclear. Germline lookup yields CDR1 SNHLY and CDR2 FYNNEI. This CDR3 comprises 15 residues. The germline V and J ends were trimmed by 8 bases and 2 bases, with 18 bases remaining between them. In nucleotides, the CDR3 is TGTGCCAGCCAAAGGAAGCTTTTAGGACAAGAGACCCAGTACTTC. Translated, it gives CASQRKLLGQETQYF. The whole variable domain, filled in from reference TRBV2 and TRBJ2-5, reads EPEVTQTPSHQVTQMGQEVILRCVPISNHLYFYWYRQILGQKVEFLVSFYNNEISEKSEIFDDQFSVERPDGSNFTLKIRSTKLEDSAMYFCASQRKLLGQETQYFGPGTRLLVL.

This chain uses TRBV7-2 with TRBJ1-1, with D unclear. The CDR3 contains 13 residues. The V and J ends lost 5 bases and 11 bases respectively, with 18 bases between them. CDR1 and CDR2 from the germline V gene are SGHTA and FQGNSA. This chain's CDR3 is CASSLRTRYRAFF. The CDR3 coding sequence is TGTGCCAGCAGCCTCCGTACTCGGTACCGGGCTTTCTTT.

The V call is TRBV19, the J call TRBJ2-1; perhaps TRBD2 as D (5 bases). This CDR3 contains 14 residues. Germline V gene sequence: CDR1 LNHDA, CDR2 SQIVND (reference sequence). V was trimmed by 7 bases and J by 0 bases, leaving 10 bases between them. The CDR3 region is CASTPTSSYNEQFF. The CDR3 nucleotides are TGTGCCAGTACGCCAACTAGCTCCTACAATGAGCAGTTCTTC.

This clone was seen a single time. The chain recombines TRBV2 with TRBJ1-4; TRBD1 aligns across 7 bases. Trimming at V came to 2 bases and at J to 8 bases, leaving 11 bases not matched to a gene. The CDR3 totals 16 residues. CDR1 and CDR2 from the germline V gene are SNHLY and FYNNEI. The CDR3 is CASSEPQTGWEEKLFF. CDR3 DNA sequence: TGTGCCAGCAGTGAACCCCAGACAGGGTGGGAAGAAAAACTGTTTTTT.

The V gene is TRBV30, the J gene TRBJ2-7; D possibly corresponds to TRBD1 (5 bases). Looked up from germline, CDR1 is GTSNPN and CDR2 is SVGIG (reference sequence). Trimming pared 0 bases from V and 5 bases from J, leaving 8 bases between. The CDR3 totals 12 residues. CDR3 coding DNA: TGTGCCTGGAGTGTTAAGGGGAACGAGCAGTACGTC. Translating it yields CAWSVKGNEQYV.

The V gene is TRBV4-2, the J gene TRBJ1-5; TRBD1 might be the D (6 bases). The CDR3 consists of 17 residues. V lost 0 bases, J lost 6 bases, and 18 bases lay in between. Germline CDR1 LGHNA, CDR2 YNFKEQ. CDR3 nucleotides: TGTGCCAGCAGCCAAGATCTGAGCGGACAGCGGAGTCAGCCCCAGCATTTT. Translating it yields CASSQDLSGQRSQPQHF.

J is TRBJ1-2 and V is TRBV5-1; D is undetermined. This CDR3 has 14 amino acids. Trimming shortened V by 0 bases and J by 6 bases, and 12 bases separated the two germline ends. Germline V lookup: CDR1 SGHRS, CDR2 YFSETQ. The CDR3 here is CASSLVRRGNGYTF. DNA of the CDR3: TGCGCCAGCAGCTTGGTACGACGGGGAAATGGCTACACCTTC.

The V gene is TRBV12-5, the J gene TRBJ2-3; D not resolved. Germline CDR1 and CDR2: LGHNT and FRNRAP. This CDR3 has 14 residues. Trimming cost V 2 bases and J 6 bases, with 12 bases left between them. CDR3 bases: TGTGCTAGTGGTTTGAATATAGGATGGGATACGCAGTATTTT. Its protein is CASGLNIGWDTQYF.

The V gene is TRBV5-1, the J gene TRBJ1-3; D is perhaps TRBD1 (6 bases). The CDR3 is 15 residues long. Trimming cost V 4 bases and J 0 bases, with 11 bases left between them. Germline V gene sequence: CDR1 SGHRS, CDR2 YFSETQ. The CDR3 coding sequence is TGCGCCAGCAGCGCGGGACAATTCTCTGGAAACACCATATATTTT. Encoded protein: CASSAGQFSGNTIYF.

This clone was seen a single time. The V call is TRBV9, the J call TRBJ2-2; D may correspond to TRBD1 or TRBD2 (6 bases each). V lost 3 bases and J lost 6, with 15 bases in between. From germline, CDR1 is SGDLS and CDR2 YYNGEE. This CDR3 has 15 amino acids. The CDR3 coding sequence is TGTGCCAGCAGCGATCATTCGAGGGGGGCCGGGGAGCTGTTTTTT. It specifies CASSDHSRGAGELFF. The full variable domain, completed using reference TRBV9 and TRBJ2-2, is DSGVTQTPKHLITATGQRVTLRCSPRSGDLSVYWYQQSLDQGLQFLIQYYNGEERAKGNILERFSAQQFPDLHSELNLSSLELGDSALYFCASSDHSRGAGELFFGEGSRLTVL.

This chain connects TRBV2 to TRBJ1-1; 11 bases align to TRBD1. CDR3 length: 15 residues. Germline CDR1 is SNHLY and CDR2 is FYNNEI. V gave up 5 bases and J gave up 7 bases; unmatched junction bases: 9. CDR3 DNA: TGTGCCAGCAGTCGAACCGGGACAGGGGGTTTTGAAGCTTTCTTT. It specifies CASSRTGTGGFEAFF. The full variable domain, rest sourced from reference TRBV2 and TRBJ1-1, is EPEVTQTPSHQVTQMGQEVILRCVPISNHLYFYWYRQILGQKVEFLVSFYNNEISEKSEIFDDQFSVERPDGSNFTLKIRSTKLEDSAMYFCASSRTGTGGFEAFFGQGTRLTVV.

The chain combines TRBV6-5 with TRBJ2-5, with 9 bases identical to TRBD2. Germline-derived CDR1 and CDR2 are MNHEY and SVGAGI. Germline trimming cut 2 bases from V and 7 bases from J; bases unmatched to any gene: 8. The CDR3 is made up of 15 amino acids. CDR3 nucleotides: TGTGCCAGCAGTTACGAGCGGGGGGCCTCGGGGACCCAGTACTTC. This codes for CASSYERGASGTQYF.

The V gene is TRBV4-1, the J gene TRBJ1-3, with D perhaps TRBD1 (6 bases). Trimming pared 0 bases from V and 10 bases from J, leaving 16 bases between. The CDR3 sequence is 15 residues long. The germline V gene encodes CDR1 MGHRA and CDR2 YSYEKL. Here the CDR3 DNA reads TGCGCCAGCAGCCAAGATGAGGGCAGGGGAACGACCATATATTTT. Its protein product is CASSQDEGRGTTIYF.

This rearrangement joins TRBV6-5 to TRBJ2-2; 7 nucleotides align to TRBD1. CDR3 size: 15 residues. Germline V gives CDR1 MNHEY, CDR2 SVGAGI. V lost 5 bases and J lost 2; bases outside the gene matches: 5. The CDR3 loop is CASSQGQTNTGELFF. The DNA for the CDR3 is TGTGCCAGCAGTCAGGGACAGACCAACACCGGGGAGCTGTTTTTT.

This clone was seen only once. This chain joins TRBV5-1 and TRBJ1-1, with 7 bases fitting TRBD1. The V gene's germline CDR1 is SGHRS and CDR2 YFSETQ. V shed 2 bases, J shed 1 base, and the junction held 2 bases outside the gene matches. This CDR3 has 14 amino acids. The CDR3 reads CASSLRQGNTEAFF. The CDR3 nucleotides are TGCGCCAGCAGCTTACGACAGGGGAACACTGAAGCTTTCTTT.